The present T cell receptor beta chain was sequenced within a study of Graves' ophthalmopathy and Graves' hyperthyroidism (dated 2018 in TCRdb). For the study in its entirety: A patient counted as having stable hyperthyroidism if there was no progression to ophthalmopathy within 18 months of follow-up. The study used signatures of the TCR beta repertoire to tell Graves' ophthalmopathy apart from Graves' hyperthyroidism and to predict which patients would progress to ophthalmopathy. In total, some 130 blood samples were TCR-sequenced: some 43 ophthalmopathy, some 72 hyperthyroidism and 17 hyperthyroidism-to-ophthalmopathy patients. To explore V-J signatures that distinguish ophthalmopathy from hyperthyroidism, a discovery set of about a hundred patients was enrolled, made up of around 44 with ophthalmopathy and some 60 with stable hyperthyroidism. The independent validation cohort included 20 or so hyperthyroidism patients plus 17 patients who later progressed from hyperthyroidism to ophthalmopathy. In about six hyperthyroidism patients, the T-cell repertoires found in thyroid tissue were compared with those found in blood. After sampling, hyperthyroidism patients received methimazole starting at 30 mg daily, and ophthalmopathy patients received high-dose intravenous methylprednisolone.

Patients with hyperthyroidism were aged 18 to 65 years, had been newly diagnosed, and had a disease duration of less than 2 months. Patients with other autoimmune diseases, uncontrolled infections, pregnancy or lactation were excluded from the study. Diagnosis was based on clinical symptoms, serum thyroxine, TRAb, thyroid ultrasound and orbital computed tomography. Total RNA was extracted with Trizol reagent and quality-checked on an Agilent 2100 Bioanalyzer. A word on this clonotype: This receptor's antigen is unknown. Per-base quality was not reported, and no clone a single base away is much larger than it.

Relative to germline, V is 1 base shorter and J is 8 bases shorter, with 5 bases between their ends. The germline V gene (reference sequence) provides CDR1 LNHNV and CDR2 YYDKDF. The CDR3 contains 11 residues, cysteine and phenylalanine counted. Of all the DNA, just the CDR3 is kept, 33 bases in frame from base 1. For repertoire sequencing, TCR beta CDR3 regions were amplified from RNA transcripts. The first round of RT-PCR was done with HTBI primers and the Qiagen OneStep RT-PCR kit, and was followed by a second round of multiplex PCR, then size selection and purification. Sequencing of the libraries was carried out on an Illumina HiSeq2000 in paired-end mode with 100 bp reads. In the paper's pipeline: Reads were processed with SOAPnuke, discarding reads with adapters, uncalled bases, mean Phred below 15, or no exact constant-primer or identifier match. COPE v1.2.5 was used to merge high-quality paired reads. Clonotypes were defined as unique nucleotide sequences and were aligned to IMGT TRB V, D and J references using MiTCR v1.1. The analysis was limited to V-J combinations with a frequency above 0.0001, which together covered 99.2% of repertoires. For each V-J combination, a TCR clonal expansion and chaos score was defined as the ratio of F50 clonal expansion to chaos observed in the TCRdist matrix. Features were reduced by Welch's t-statistics and random forest to around 13 V-J combinations, which fed a naive Bayes classifier. The similarity between thyroid and blood repertoires was quantified using the Morisita-Horn index. The raw public reads went through TCRdb reprocessing: fastp at Q25, MiXCR clone calling, in-frame beta chains kept. Records with the same CDR3 protein are collapsed into one entry carrying the most frequent genes and DNA. V and J calls and clone size were set by TCRdb, not the authors. The sample table shows over a million distinct CDR3 sequences, and less than 45% are seen once. The ten largest clones capture around 10% of the sample.

Study-level results and caveats: In validation, the model predicted ophthalmopathy progression with about 70% sensitivity and around 72% specificity; approximately 12 predicted patients were CT-confirmed with GO in a median of approximately 6.5 months. No statistical method was used to set the sample size in advance, and the investigators knew which group each participant was assigned to. The 13-signature model separated ophthalmopathy from stable hyperthyroidism with 85% to 90% sensitivity and about 81% specificity in cross-validation, and 80%/75% in the test set. Among expanded thyroid clonotypes with frequency above 0.001, most also showed up in blood, which suggests that blood repertoires may reflect the thyroid immune response.

The sequencing sample was made of peripheral blood or thyroid tissue (not recorded which). The V and J segments used are TRBV15 and TRBJ1-2; no D gene is confidently identified. The receptor comes from an adult man with Graves' hyperthyroidism. The CDR3 loop reads CATSRGEGYTF. The bases are TGTGCCACCAGCAGAGGCGAGGGCTACACCTTC.